A single sample gave rise to the 27 T cell receptor beta chains below, sequenced in a study of OX40 agonist ivuxolimab in advanced cancers. Produced via immunoSEQ multiplex PCR; TCRdb's table is partial and in-frame only. The sample carries about 30,000 clones, about 87% recorded once. The sample consisted of CD4+ or CD8+ T cells sorted from blood, taken in a trial of the OX40 agonist ivuxolimab. The origin of the receptors is an adult with an advanced solid tumor such as melanoma, head and neck, liver or kidney cancer.

This rearrangement joins TRBV6-5 to TRBJ1-5; D uncertain. This CDR3 is 14 amino acids long. Trimming took 4 bases from V and 3 from J, leaving 10 bases between them. Germline CDR1 MNHEY, CDR2 SVGAGI. The CDR3 is CASSSGRYNQPQHF. The CDR3 DNA sequence: TGTGCCAGCAGTTCAGGACGGTACAATCAGCCCCAGCATTTT.

This chain uses TRBV7-3 with TRBJ2-7; possible D gene TRBD2, 7 bases. Germline CDR1 SGHTA, CDR2 FQGTGA. The CDR3 consists of 16 residues. The V and J ends lost 1 base and 5 bases respectively, with 18 bases between them. CDR3 amino acids: CASSLMAGARFDEQYF. For the CDR3, the DNA is TGTGCCAGCAGCTTAATGGCGGGGGCCCGTTTTGACGAGCAGTACTTC. Variable domain in full (rest from reference TRBV7-3 and TRBJ2-7): GAGVSQTPSNKVTEKGKYVELRCDPISGHTALYWYRQSLGQGPEFLIYFQGTGAADDSGLPNDRFFAVRPEGSVSTLKIQRTERGDSAVYLCASSLMAGARFDEQYFGPGTRLTVT.

The rearrangement uses TRBV11-2 and TRBJ2-3, with 12 bases aligning to TRBD2. Germline assignment: CDR1 SGHAT and CDR2 FQNNGV. V was clipped by 5 bases and J by 2 bases; unmatched bases: 11. The CDR3 sequence is 18 residues long. Here the CDR3 DNA reads TGTGCCAGCAGCACCCGCGGCGGACTAGCGGGGAACACAGATACGCAGTATTTT. Protein product: CASSTRGGLAGNTDTQYF.

The rearrangement links TRBV7-9 to TRBJ2-5; no clear D. The CDR3 contains 13 residues. The germline V gene has CDR1 SEHNR and CDR2 FQNEAQ (reference sequence). V was trimmed by 5 bases and J by 1 base, leaving 8 bases between them. The DNA for the CDR3 is TGTGCCAGCAGCCCGTCAGGCCAAGAGACCCAGTACTTC. Residues: CASSPSGQETQYF.

The V and J genes are TRBV7-3 and TRBJ2-7; TRBD1 aligns across 8 bases. The V gene end was trimmed by 5 bases and the J gene end by 0 bases; junction bases not matched to a gene: 12. CDR3 length equals 17 residues. Germline V CDR1 and CDR2: SGHTA, FQGTGA. CDR3 region: CASSPPWTGKGSYEQYF. CDR3 nucleotides: TGTGCCAGCAGCCCCCCTTGGACAGGGAAGGGCTCCTACGAGCAGTACTTC.

V usage is TRBV9 and J usage is TRBJ1-2, with 9 nucleotides matching TRBD1. CDR1 and CDR2 (germline): SGDLS, YYNGEE. CDR3 length: 13 residues. V dropped 0 bases and J dropped 8; count of bases not matched to a gene: 2. CDR3 sequence reads: CASSVGGTGGYTF. The DNA for the CDR3 is TGTGCCAGCAGCGTAGGAGGGACAGGGGGCTACACCTTC.

CDR3 nucleotides: TGTGCCAGCAGCCCCGGGGGAGGGACCTACGAGCAGTACTTC. Protein product: CASSPGGGTYEQYF. The V call is TRBV9, the J call TRBJ2-7; 7 positions match TRBD2. V dropped 4 bases and J dropped 2; count of bases not matched to a gene: 6. The germline gives CDR1 SGDLS, CDR2 YYNGEE. This CDR3 comprises 14 residues.

The gene calls are TRBV13 and TRBJ2-5; 10 bases fit TRBD2. V shed 9 bases, J shed 2 bases, and the junction held 6 bases outside the gene matches. This CDR3 is 14 amino acids long. The germline V gene has CDR1 PRHDT and CDR2 FYEKMQ (reference sequence). The CDR3 DNA reads as TGTGCCAGTGGACAGCGGGGGGGGCAAGAGACCCAGTACTTC. It encodes CASGQRGGQETQYF.

The chain joins TRBV5-1 to TRBJ2-2; no clear D gene. The ends were cut back, 0 bases at V and 1 base at J, with 4 bases in the middle. This CDR3 is 14 amino acids long. Germline CDR1 reads SGHRS; CDR2 reads YFSETQ. The CDR3, as DNA: TGCGCCAGCAGCTTGGGGCGGAACACCGGGGAGCTGTTTTTT. This gives the protein CASSLGRNTGELFF.

CDR3 region: CASSEYTEAFF. DNA of the CDR3: TGCGCCAGCAGTGAGTACACTGAAGCTTTCTTT. The rearrangement links TRBV10-2 to TRBJ1-1; D gene ambiguous. This CDR3 spans 11 amino acids. Trimming cost V 1 base and J 3 bases, with 0 bases left between them. Germline-derived CDR1 and CDR2 are WSHSY and SAAADI.

This rearrangement joins TRBV27 to TRBJ2-3, with D tentatively TRBD1 or TRBD2 (5 bases each). Between the trimmed V and J ends, which lost 7 bases and 10 bases, there was a span of 9 bases. The germline V gene has CDR1 MNHEY and CDR2 SMNVEV (reference sequence). This CDR3 has 10 amino acids. CDR3 nucleotide sequence: TGTGCCAGCATGGGACCTCCGCAGTATTTT. Encoded protein: CASMGPPQYF.

The chain uses TRBV28 and TRBJ2-2, with 11 positions matching TRBD2. The V gene end was trimmed by 6 bases and the J gene end by 9 bases; junction bases not matched to a gene: 12. The CDR3 contains 16 residues. Germline CDR1 is MDHEN and CDR2 is SYDVKM. CDR3 region: CASSPTRLAGLRELFF. In DNA form, the CDR3 reads TGTGCCAGCAGCCCGACCCGACTAGCGGGATTGAGGGAGCTGTTTTTT.

The chain couples TRBV6-5 to TRBJ1-1; maybe TRBD1 (6 bases). The V gene lost 7 bases and the J gene lost 0 bases, with 12 bases spanning the gap. CDR3 length equals 14 residues. The V gene's germline CDR1 is MNHEY and CDR2 SVGAGI. The CDR3, as DNA: TGTGCCAGCACCGTGGGGGCCATGAACACTGAAGCTTTCTTT. This sequence encodes CASTVGAMNTEAFF.

The rearrangement joins TRBV27 to TRBJ2-7; unclear D gene. V was clipped by 4 bases and J by 7 bases, with 11 bases between them. Germline V gene data show CDR1 as MNHEY and CDR2 as SMNVEV (reference sequence). There are 12 residues in the CDR3. The CDR3 nucleotides read TGTGCCAGCAGTTCCACTTATGGGGAGCAGTACTTC. Amino acid sequence: CASSSTYGEQYF.

The chain carries TRBV5-6 and TRBJ2-3; 8 bases fit TRBD2. With V trimmed by 6 bases and J by 3 bases, 3 bases remained unmatched. Germline V lookup: CDR1 SGHDT, CDR2 YYEEEE. The CDR3 length is 13 residues. CDR3 nucleotides: TGTGCCAGCACTAGCGGGTCTACAGATACGCAGTATTTT. This encodes CASTSGSTDTQYF.

This clone appeared a few times. The chain carries TRBV30 and TRBJ2-3, with D uncertain. This CDR3 comprises 13 residues. The V end lost 0 bases, the J end lost 2 bases, and 6 bases lay between the germline ends. Germline CDR1 reads GTSNPN; CDR2 reads SVGIG (reference sequence). The CDR3 coding sequence is TGTGCCTGGAGTGTAACCTTCACAGATACGCAGTATTTT. This codes for CAWSVTFTDTQYF.

The J gene is TRBJ2-1, the V gene TRBV7-6, with a possible D match to TRBD1 (5 bases). From germline, CDR1 is SGHVS and CDR2 FNYEAQ. Trimming stripped 2 bases from V and 6 bases from J, with 14 bases between. The CDR3 loop spans 15 amino acids. As DNA, the CDR3 is TGTGCCAGCAGCTTATCGGTGTTGGGGCTCAATGAGCAGTTCTTC. Translation gives CASSLSVLGLNEQFF.

Relative to its sample, this clone is medium-sized. The rearrangement joins TRBV10-2 to TRBJ2-1; TRBD2 agrees at 11 bases. V was pared by 0 bases and J by 10 bases, with 2 bases of the junction left unmatched. This CDR3 has 14 residues. CDR1 is WSHSY, CDR2 SAAADI, per germline. The CDR3 spells CASSESWTSGEQFF. In DNA, the CDR3 is TGCGCCAGCAGTGAGTCGTGGACTAGCGGGGAGCAGTTCTTC.

V usage is TRBV6-5 and J usage is TRBJ2-7; TRBD2 might be the D (7 bases). This CDR3 has 15 residues. Germline lookup yields CDR1 MNHEY and CDR2 SVGAGI. V was cut by 11 bases and J by 0 bases, with 20 bases left in between. DNA for the CDR3: TGTGCCTCGTCGATTTCAGGGGAGGGCTCCTACGAGCAGTACTTC. Translating it yields CASSISGEGSYEQYF.

This chain links TRBV18 with TRBJ1-1; 9 nucleotides align to TRBD1. There are 19 residues in the CDR3. Germline V gene lookup returns CDR1 KGHSH and CDR2 LQKENI. The junction had 15 bases not matched to a gene; V was cut back by 3 bases and J by 1 base. CDR3 bases: TGTGCCAGCTCACCCCCTAATTTGGACAGGGGCCATGGGAACACTGAAGCTTTCTTT. Protein product: CASSPPNLDRGHGNTEAFF.

The chain joins TRBV29-1 to TRBJ1-6; D remains ambiguous. This CDR3 is 13 amino acids long. Germline V lookup: CDR1 SQVTM, CDR2 ANQGSEA. V lost 7 bases to trimming and J lost 9 bases, with 16 bases between them. Here the CDR3 DNA reads TGCAGCGCCCTAGACGCTCGGGGTTCACCCCTCCACTTT. This encodes CSALDARGSPLHF.

The chain joins TRBV9 to TRBJ2-1, with a tentative D call TRBD2 (5 bases). This CDR3 comprises 16 residues. Per germline, CDR1 SGDLS and CDR2 YYNGEE. V was trimmed by 3 bases and J by 6 bases, leaving 19 bases between them. This CDR3 is CASSGGLNLATNEQFF. CDR3 in DNA: TGTGCCAGCAGCGGTGGCCTTAATTTAGCGACCAATGAGCAGTTCTTC.

The rearrangement uses TRBV7-9 and TRBJ1-2; D is uncertain. The CDR3 length is 13 residues. V lost 5 bases, J lost 4 bases, and 11 bases lay in between. Germline CDR1 is SEHNR and CDR2 is FQNEAQ (reference sequence). The CDR3 loop is CASSLSEVYGYTF. DNA for the CDR3: TGTGCCAGCAGCCTATCGGAGGTCTATGGCTACACCTTC.

The chain joins TRBV27 to TRBJ2-1, with TRBD2 matching 11 bases. The CDR3 consists of 15 residues. Per germline, CDR1 MNHEY and CDR2 SMNVEV (reference sequence). Trimming at V came to 7 bases and at J to 4 bases, leaving 6 bases not matched to a gene. CDR3 in amino acids: CASTTSGGYYNEQFF. Written as DNA, the CDR3 is TGTGCCAGCACCACTAGCGGGGGCTATTACAATGAGCAGTTCTTC.

The chain carries TRBV19 and TRBJ2-1; D gene ambiguous. This CDR3 region has 13 residues. From germline, CDR1 is LNHDA and CDR2 SQIVND (reference sequence). Trimming left V 2 bases short and J 4 bases short, with 6 bases between. The CDR3 region is CASSIRSYNEQFF. The DNA of the CDR3 is TGTGCCAGTAGTATAAGAAGTTACAATGAGCAGTTCTTC.

The chain carries TRBV7-8 and TRBJ2-3, with 9 bases lining up with TRBD2. This CDR3 is 17 amino acids long. Per germline, CDR1 SGHVS and CDR2 FQNEAQ. The ends lost 5 bases at V and 4 bases at J; junction bases unmatched: 13. CDR3 sequence (DNA): TGTGCCAGCAGCCATCTACCTAGCGGGATCGTCGCAGATACGCAGTATTTT. Translating it yields CASSHLPSGIVADTQYF. The full variable domain, in which reference TRBV7-8 and TRBJ2-3 provide the parts outside the CDR3, is GAGVSQSPRYKVAKRGQDVALRCDPISGHVSLFWYQQALGQGPEFLTYFQNEAQLDKSGLPSDRFFAERPEGSVSTLKIQRTQQEDSAVYLCASSHLPSGIVADTQYFGPGTRLTVL.

A single count supports this clone. V usage is TRBV2 and J usage is TRBJ2-4; D could derive from TRBD1 or TRBD2 (6 bases each). CDR1 and CDR2 (germline): SNHLY, FYNNEI. CDR3 size: 15 residues. With 4 bases removed from V and 9 bases from J, the gap between germline ends came to 19 bases. The CDR3 DNA is TGTGCCAGCAGTGCGGGAGACACTGGAGGGGGCATTCAGTACTTC. It is translated as CASSAGDTGGGIQYF.